A selection of T cell receptor beta chains follows, all from one sample in a study of CD8 T cells in ankylosing spondylitis. TCRdb called the 5' RACE reads again in MiXCR, with one record for every CDR3 protein. Of about 840,000 distinct CDR3 sequences detected, around 11% appear once; the ten largest clones hold 0.51%. Sequenced material: blood, either unsorted or a sorted T cell fraction (not recorded which). The receptors originated from a male donor with ankylosing spondylitis. CDR3s include the opening cysteine and the closing phenylalanine or tryptophan. The order of the fields is CDR3 DNA, CDR3 protein, CDR3 length, V gene, clone size, J gene, D gene. D genes are given only for firm matches. Size values are once, few and many counts, or a class for expanded clones, and some rows have none.

DNA: TGCGCCAGCAGCCAAGATCCCTCTGCAGGGGGCGACTATGGCTACACCTTC
CDR3: CASSQDPSAGGDYGYTF
length: 17
V: TRBV4-1
size: many
J: TRBJ1-2
D: TRBD1

DNA: TGCGCCAGCAGCCAAGCCGGGACCTTTAAGAATACGCAGTATTTT
CDR3: CASSQAGTFKNTQYF
length: 15
V: TRBV4-3
size: NA
J: TRBJ2-3
D: NA

DNA: TGCAGTGCTAAGGGGCGGGTAGGGGAGCTGTTTTTT
CDR3: CSAKGRVGELFF
length: 12
V: TRBV20-1
size: few
J: TRBJ2-2
D: NA

DNA: TGCAGTGCGACTACACGTGAGCGGGGCTCCTACGAGCAGTACTTC
CDR3: CSATTRERGSYEQYF
length: 15
V: TRBV20-1
size: NA
J: TRBJ2-7
D: TRBD2

DNA: TGTGCCACCAGTGATCCCCGGGATACGAACACCGGGGAGCTGTTTTTT
CDR3: CATSDPRDTNTGELFF
length: 16
V: TRBV24-1
size: few
J: TRBJ2-2
D: NA

DNA: TGTGCCATCCAGGCCAGCGTCCAAGAGACCCAGTACTTC
CDR3: CAIQASVQETQYF
length: 13
V: TRBV10-3
size: many
J: TRBJ2-5
D: NA

DNA: TGTGCCTGGAGTGTCGGGGGTTCCCACTACGAGCAGTACTTC
CDR3: CAWSVGGSHYEQYF
length: 14
V: TRBV30
size: few
J: TRBJ2-7
D: NA

DNA: TGTGCCAGCAACCCTAGACACGTCGGCGAGCAGTACTTC
CDR3: CASNPRHVGEQYF
length: 13
V: TRBV6-2/TRBV6-3
size: NA
J: TRBJ2-7
D: NA

DNA: TGTGCCAGCATGGACAACCACGCGCTACGGGAAGCTTTCTTT
CDR3: CASMDNHALREAFF
length: 14
V: TRBV6-2/TRBV6-3
size: NA
J: TRBJ1-1
D: NA

DNA: TGTGCCAGCAGTGCGTACAGGGGGTCCGGCTCCTACAATGAGCAGTTCTTC
CDR3: CASSAYRGSGSYNEQFF
length: 17
V: TRBV9
size: NA
J: TRBJ2-1
D: TRBD1

DNA: TGTGCCAGCAGCCCGGGACAGTGGAGCAATGAGCAGTTCTTC
CDR3: CASSPGQWSNEQFF
length: 14
V: TRBV7-8
size: many
J: TRBJ2-1
D: TRBD1

DNA: TGCAGTGTTCCGGGACCTTACAATGAGCAGTTCTTC
CDR3: CSVPGPYNEQFF
length: 12
V: TRBV20-1
size: many
J: TRBJ2-1
D: NA

DNA: TGTGCCAGCAGTCGGCACGGGGGCCAGCCCCAGCATTTT
CDR3: CASSRHGGQPQHF
length: 13
V: TRBV6-1
size: NA
J: TRBJ1-5
D: NA

DNA: TGTGCCAGCAGTCCCCCGACAGGGAGCTATGGCTACACCTTC
CDR3: CASSPPTGSYGYTF
length: 14
V: TRBV28
size: few
J: TRBJ1-2
D: TRBD1

DNA: TGCAGTGCTCCGGAAGGGGGGGTTGGGGACTATGGCTACACCTTC
CDR3: CSAPEGGVGDYGYTF
length: 15
V: TRBV20-1
size: NA
J: TRBJ1-2
D: NA

DNA: TGCGCCAGCAGCCGGGAGGGGGAAGGAGCTTTCTTT
CDR3: CASSREGEGAFF
length: 12
V: TRBV5-1
size: few
J: TRBJ1-1
D: NA

DNA: TGCAGTGCTAGAGATCCTAGTGGCTATGGCTACACCTTC
CDR3: CSARDPSGYGYTF
length: 13
V: TRBV20-1
size: few
J: TRBJ1-2
D: NA

DNA: TGTGCCAGCAGTTTACTTAGGAGGGAGGAGGAAGGTGAGCAGTTCTTC
CDR3: CASSLLRREEEGEQFF
length: 16
V: TRBV12-3/TRBV12-4
size: few
J: TRBJ2-1
D: NA

DNA: TGTGCCAGCAGCTCCTTCGGAGGGGAAGAGACCCAGTACTTC
CDR3: CASSSFGGEETQYF
length: 14
V: TRBV5-5
size: many
J: TRBJ2-5
D: NA

DNA: TGCAGTGCATACCAGAACACTGAAGCTTTCTTT
CDR3: CSAYQNTEAFF
length: 11
V: TRBV20-1
size: many
J: TRBJ1-1
D: NA

DNA: TGCAGCGTGGGGACCGGGACAGGGGATGAAAAACTGTTTTTT
CDR3: CSVGTGTGDEKLFF
length: 14
V: TRBV29-1
size: NA
J: TRBJ1-4
D: TRBD1

DNA: TGCAGTGCTAGAGATCTAGGGTGGGGCGAGAGGACCCAGTACTTC
CDR3: CSARDLGWGERTQYF
length: 15
V: TRBV20-1
size: NA
J: TRBJ2-5
D: NA

DNA: TGTGCCAGCAGCCTGTTGCCCCGGGTGAATGAAAAACTGTTTTTT
CDR3: CASSLLPRVNEKLFF
length: 15
V: TRBV5-5
size: few
J: TRBJ1-4
D: NA

DNA: TGTGCCAGCAGCTTGACAGGGTTTATCGTCCTAACTGAAGCTTTCTTT
CDR3: CASSLTGFIVLTEAFF
length: 16
V: TRBV6-2/TRBV6-3
size: NA
J: TRBJ1-1
D: TRBD1

DNA: TGTGCCAGCAGCTTAGACAGGGACTCTTGGGATGGCTACACCTTC
CDR3: CASSLDRDSWDGYTF
length: 15
V: TRBV7-9
size: NA
J: TRBJ1-2
D: NA

DNA: TGCAGCGCCGCGGGGACAACGACTATGAACACTGAAGCTTTCTTT
CDR3: CSAAGTTTMNTEAFF
length: 15
V: TRBV29-1
size: few
J: TRBJ1-1
D: NA

DNA: TGCGCCAGCAGCCGTGAGCGTGGACTAAACTATGGCTACACCTTC
CDR3: CASSRERGLNYGYTF
length: 15
V: TRBV4-3
size: few
J: TRBJ1-2
D: NA

DNA: TGCGCCAGCAGCCCGGGACAGGGGGACCTACAAGGGAGCGGCTACACCTTC
CDR3: CASSPGQGDLQGSGYTF
length: 17
V: TRBV5-1
size: few
J: TRBJ1-2
D: TRBD1

DNA: TGCAGCGTTGAAACCCTCCCGGAAGGGTACGAGCAGTACTTC
CDR3: CSVETLPEGYEQYF
length: 14
V: TRBV29-1
size: NA
J: TRBJ2-7
D: NA

DNA: TGTGCCAGCAGCCCCATCGGTCTGGTTGAAGCTTTCTTT
CDR3: CASSPIGLVEAFF
length: 13
V: TRBV9
size: NA
J: TRBJ1-1
D: NA

DNA: TGTGCCATCAGTGATTACTACACTGAAGCTTTCTTT
CDR3: CAISDYYTEAFF
length: 12
V: TRBV10-3
size: many
J: TRBJ1-1
D: NA

DNA: TGTGCCAGCAGCTTAGGGGGGTCCCGCTATGGCTACACCTTC
CDR3: CASSLGGSRYGYTF
length: 14
V: TRBV5-5
size: few
J: TRBJ1-2
D: NA

DNA: TGTGCCAGCAGCTTGGCGGGTAGCGGGAGCTCCTACAATGAGCAGTTCTTC
CDR3: CASSLAGSGSSYNEQFF
length: 17
V: TRBV5-5
size: NA
J: TRBJ2-1
D: TRBD2

DNA: TGTGCCAGCAGTTTGGCGGGAGGTGTAGATACGCAGTATTTT
CDR3: CASSLAGGVDTQYF
length: 14
V: TRBV6-5
size: many
J: TRBJ2-3
D: TRBD2

DNA: TGCGCCAGCAGCTTGGTAGGTAGCGGGAGCTACAATGAGCAGTTCTTC
CDR3: CASSLVGSGSYNEQFF
length: 16
V: TRBV5-1
size: NA
J: TRBJ2-1
D: TRBD2

DNA: TGTGCCATCAGTGAGTCGACGGGACGGACTAACTATGGCTACACCTTC
CDR3: CAISESTGRTNYGYTF
length: 16
V: TRBV10-3
size: many
J: TRBJ1-2
D: NA

DNA: TGCAGTGCTAGAACCGGACTAGCGGGGGGCTCCTACAATGAGCAGTTCTTC
CDR3: CSARTGLAGGSYNEQFF
length: 17
V: TRBV20-1
size: few
J: TRBJ2-1
D: TRBD2

DNA: TGCAGTGCGTTAGAGGAAAAACTGTTTTTT
CDR3: CSALEEKLFF
length: 10
V: TRBV20-1
size: many
J: TRBJ1-4
D: NA

DNA: TGCAGCGCCTCTCCTGGGGTGCCGAATGAGCAGTTCTTC
CDR3: CSASPGVPNEQFF
length: 13
V: TRBV29-1
size: many
J: TRBJ2-1
D: NA

DNA: TGTGCCAGCAGCTTAGTGTTCAGGAACTCCTACGAGCAGTACTTC
CDR3: CASSLVFRNSYEQYF
length: 15
V: TRBV7-2
size: few
J: TRBJ2-7
D: NA

DNA: TGTGCCAGCAGCTTAGGAGGGGAGCGGGGCTCCTACAATGAGCAGTTCTTC
CDR3: CASSLGGERGSYNEQFF
length: 17
V: TRBV11-3
size: NA
J: TRBJ2-1
D: TRBD2

DNA: TGTGCCAGCAGCCATATGTCCAGGGATGGCTACACCTTC
CDR3: CASSHMSRDGYTF
length: 13
V: TRBV4-2
size: many
J: TRBJ1-2
D: NA

DNA: TGCAGTGCTAGAACCCTGACACCCCTTACCGGGGAGCTGTTTTTT
CDR3: CSARTLTPLTGELFF
length: 15
V: TRBV20-1
size: NA
J: TRBJ2-2
D: NA

DNA: TGTGCCAGCAGTTCCAATGCCCCCAGGTACACTGAAGCTTTCTTT
CDR3: CASSSNAPRYTEAFF
length: 15
V: TRBV28
size: NA
J: TRBJ1-1
D: NA

DNA: TGCAGCGTTTATACATATGGCTACACCTTC
CDR3: CSVYTYGYTF
length: 10
V: TRBV29-1
size: few
J: TRBJ1-2
D: NA

DNA: TGCAGTGCTACCACGAGGGGGATGGGGTCTGGAAACACCATATATTTT
CDR3: CSATTRGMGSGNTIYF
length: 16
V: TRBV20-1
size: few
J: TRBJ1-3
D: NA

DNA: TGTGCCAGCGGCCGACTAGCGGGAGGTAACATTCAGTACTTC
CDR3: CASGRLAGGNIQYF
length: 14
V: TRBV7-9
size: NA
J: TRBJ2-4
D: TRBD2

DNA: TGCAGCGTTGAAGATTATTCTGGACCAGATACGCAGTATTTT
CDR3: CSVEDYSGPDTQYF
length: 14
V: TRBV29-1
size: many
J: TRBJ2-3
D: NA

DNA: TGCAGTGCTAGTTCCTCGGGACAGGGACAAGAGACCCAGTACTTC
CDR3: CSASSSGQGQETQYF
length: 15
V: TRBV20-1
size: NA
J: TRBJ2-5
D: TRBD1